This T cell receptor (beta chain) was observed in a study of blood T cell repertoires in COVID-19. Profiling relied on immunoSEQ multiplex PCR, and the TCRdb table lists in-frame clones only, not all of them. Counted here are 250,000 or so clones, about three quarters occurring once; the ten biggest clones make up about 3.5%. V dropped 5 bases and J dropped 8; count of bases not matched to a gene: 2. CDR1 is DFQATT and CDR2 is SNEGSKA in the germline V gene (reference sequence). The length of the CDR3 is 10 residues. Sequencing was done on a sample of peripheral blood. The source of this sequence is a woman older than 75 with acute or convalescent COVID-19. The chain joins TRBV20-1 to TRBJ1-1; 7 bases are a match to TRBD1. CDR3 sequence (DNA): TGCAGTGCTCCGGACAGGGAAGCTTTCTTT. Amino acids: CSAPDREAFF.